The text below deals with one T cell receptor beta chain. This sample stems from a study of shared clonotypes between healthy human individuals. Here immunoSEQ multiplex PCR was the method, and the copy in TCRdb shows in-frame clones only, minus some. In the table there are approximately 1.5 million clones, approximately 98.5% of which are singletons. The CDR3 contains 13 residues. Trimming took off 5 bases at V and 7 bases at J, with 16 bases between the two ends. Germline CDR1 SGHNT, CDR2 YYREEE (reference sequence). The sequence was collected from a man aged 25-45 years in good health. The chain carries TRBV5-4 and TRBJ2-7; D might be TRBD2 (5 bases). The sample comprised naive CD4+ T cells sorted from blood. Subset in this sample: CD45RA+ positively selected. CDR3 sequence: CASSSPQTTEQYF. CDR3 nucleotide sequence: TGTGCCAGCAGTTCCCCTCAGACTACAGAGCAGTACTTC.